This T cell receptor beta chain emerged from a study of identical twins. This clonotype has a count of ten or more. Its antigen is currently unknown. Notes on the study in general: Models, which agreed with sharing between unrelated individuals, nonetheless underestimated the out-of-frame TCR alpha sharing seen in monozygotic twins. Out-of-frame alpha sequences common to twins exhibited an excess of low generation probability. Findings came from cross-sectional statistics, without long-term follow-up of donors.

V was shortened by 7 bases and J by 2 bases, with 8 bases between the two germline ends. There are 13 residues in the CDR3. Template switching introduced a universal primer site, and the cDNA bore unique molecular identifiers. TCRdb used MiXCR to reprocess the 5' RACE reads, holding one entry per CDR3 protein. The table lists fewer than 250,000 distinct CDR3 sequences, 7.5% of them singletons. These data also formed part of another study, on yellow fever vaccine responses in identical twins.

The specimen sequenced was CD8+ T cells sorted from blood. The chain recombines TRBV12-3 or TRBV12-4 with TRBJ2-2; unclear D gene. The source of this sequence is a woman aged 18 to 35 in good health. The CDR3 DNA reads TGTGCCAGCAACCCGACCAACACCGGGGAGCTGTTTTTT. Amino acid sequence: CASNPTNTGELFF.